Here is one TCR beta chain with its context. This clonotype was seen many times. Its antigen is unknown. There are no base qualities to consult, and no much larger clone falls within one base. To synthesize cDNA, template-switch 5'RACE was performed with a primer carrying a 10-nucleotide random unique molecular identifier so that each TCR transcript was tagged. Every sequencing run yielded over 160 million TCR-beta sequences covering 15-18 subjects. The RNeasy kit was used to extract total RNA. The KAPA Real-time Library Amplification kit was used to amplify TCR-beta VDJ regions with primers targeting the TCR constant region and the 5'RACE anchor. A first PCR added sample indexes and Illumina adaptors, and a second PCR then raised library yield. After Ampure bead purification, the roughly 650 bp TCR product was size-selected on a 2% E-gel SizeSelection system. Before pooling, libraries had their quality checked on a Bioanalyzer, their concentration measured with Qubit, and their quantity determined with the Kapa Library Quantification kit. An Illumina HiSeq 2500 was used to sequence the libraries paired-end at 2 x 150 bp. To increase sequence diversity, roughly 24-31% phiX was spiked into each library pool. Under the source paper's analysis protocol: The UMI-based MiGEC pipeline processed quality-filtered reads and removed over 85% of raw TCR sequences during error correction. VDJ genes were aligned to IMGT germline references, and each clonotype was defined by a unique CDR3 amino acid sequence together with V-J genes. VDJtools evaluated clonal expansion, Shannon diversity and CDR3 relatedness (CalcPairwiseDistances, ClusterSamples); CLCbio workbench built phylogenetic trees. Using coefficient-of-variation modelling across technical triplicates, the study counted a clone as expanded if it had at least 8 unique UMIs. TCRdb reanalyzed the raw reads on its own, using fastp at Q25 for trimming and MiXCR for clone calling, and kept in-frame beta chains. Under each unique CDR3 protein, matching rows form one entry showing the most common genes and DNA. TCRdb's processing, not the authors' own work, is the source of the V and J calls. In all, the sample holds about 21,000 distinct CDR3 sequences, and 17% of those were seen once. The top ten hold roughly 6.9% of the sample.

TCR libraries for sorted subsets were made from 950,000 to 1,000,000 sorted CD4+ or CD8+ T cells. Multiple sclerosis patients were enrolled in a US clinical protocol under which disease progression was evaluated by magnetic resonance imaging. Peripheral blood was subjected to Ficoll-Hypaque density gradient centrifugation to isolate PBMCs, which were then cryopreserved in liquid nitrogen. Paired sorted CD4+ and CD8+ subsets came from healthy controls, HAM/TSP patients and MS patients. For CDR1 and CDR2, the germline V gene lists ENHRY and SYGVKD. V loses 0 bases of germline sequence and J loses 8 bases, and the interval between the two ends is 14 bases. The cysteine opens and the phenylalanine closes a CDR3 of 15 amino acids. The DNA shown is the 45-base CDR3, in frame from base 1. These data come from a study of neurological immune-mediated disorders (dated by TCRdb to between 2018 and 2021). Turning to the overall study: Among the 34 multiple sclerosis patients, relapsing-remitting MS accounted for around 30 and secondary progressive MS accounted for 3. The approximately 100 TCR-beta libraries included longitudinal samples, technical triplicates and paired sorted CD4+ and CD8+ T-cell subsets alongside PBMC samples. The study compared peripheral blood TCR-beta repertoires of HTLV-I-associated myelopathy (HAM/TSP) patients, multiple sclerosis patients and healthy controls using UMI-based sequencing. The cohort included about 66 subjects: approximately 15 with HAM/TSP, roughly 34 with multiple sclerosis, and roughly 20 healthy controls. Overall study results and their limits: No identical CDR3 amino acid sequences were found to be shared among expanded clones across subjects, suggesting that TCR-beta repertoires were private in all groups. No association of the MS cluster with clinical or MRI features was observed, and the need for larger cohorts was stated by the authors. In a phylogenetic analysis, the repertoires of 18 out of 34 MS patients fell into a single cluster of related CDR3 sequences, pointing to a possible signature at the repertoire level. TCR clonal expansion was greatest in HAM/TSP patients and smallest in MS patients, who ranked below even healthy controls.

The chain was built from TRBV10-3 and TRBJ2-1; TRBD2 is perhaps the D gene, given 5 matching bases. Input material: CD8+ T cells from blood. The clonotype was recovered from a woman aged 18-29 years with multiple sclerosis. The CDR3 reads as follows: CAISESNGVKDEQFF. The DNA sequence is TGTGCCATCAGTGAGTCTAACGGGGTGAAGGATGAGCAGTTCTTC.